The 2 T cell receptor beta chains given below trace back to one sample, sequenced in a study of identical twins. MiXCR, applied by TCRdb to the 5' RACE reads, yields one record per CDR3 protein. Among fewer than 650,000 distinct CDR3 sequences listed, 9% to 10% were seen once. These data were likewise used in another study, on yellow fever vaccine responses in identical twins.

Input material: PBMCs. The receptors come from a woman in her late teens or twenties in good health.

The chain uses TRBV28 and TRBJ1-1; unclear D gene. Germline V CDR1 and CDR2: MDHEN, SYDVKM. The CDR3 spans 14 residues. Trimming shortened V by 2 bases and J by 1 base, and 8 bases separated the two germline ends. In DNA form, the CDR3 reads TGTGCCAGCAGTTTAACGACCCCGAACACTGAAGCTTTCTTT. Its protein is CASSLTTPNTEAFF.

This rearrangement joins TRBV7-2 to TRBJ2-3, with D perhaps matching TRBD1 (6 bases). Trimming took off 5 bases at V and 5 bases at J, with 17 bases between the two ends. CDR3 length equals 15 residues. CDR1 is SGHTA, CDR2 FQGNSA, per germline. CDR3 residues: CASSPSTGFRDTQYF. The CDR3 nucleotides read TGTGCCAGCAGCCCGAGCACAGGGTTCAGAGATACGCAGTATTTT.